A single sample is the source of the 27 T cell receptor beta chains below, sequenced in a study of blood T cell repertoires in COVID-19. Here immunoSEQ multiplex PCR was the method, and the copy in TCRdb shows in-frame clones only, minus some. The profile shows roughly 150,000 clones, more than 75% of them singletons. Specimen: peripheral blood. The source is a man aged 60 to 75 with active or convalescent COVID-19.

In its sample, this clone was seen a few times. The chain uses TRBV7-9 and TRBJ1-5; 9 bases map to TRBD1. The CDR3 is made up of 17 amino acids. The V gene end was trimmed by 6 bases and the J gene end by 3 bases; junction bases not matched to a gene: 12. Germline V gives CDR1 SEHNR, CDR2 FQNEAQ (reference sequence). CDR3 sequence (DNA): TGTGCCAGCAGTCATAACCCGGGACAGGGTATCAATCAGCCCCAGCATTTT. Its translation is CASSHNPGQGINQPQHF.

The chain uses TRBV5-1 and TRBJ1-2; the match to TRBD1 covers 7 bases. The junction had 6 bases not matched to a gene; V was cut back by 3 bases and J by 4 bases. Germline V CDR1 and CDR2: SGHRS, YFSETQ. The CDR3 length is 14 residues. In DNA form, the CDR3 reads TGCGCCAGCAGCTCCTCGACAGGGCCCTATGGCTACACCTTC. Its translation: CASSSSTGPYGYTF.

The genes are TRBV21-1 and TRBJ2-3; the table's D call, TRBD2, has no DNA check behind it. TRBV21-1 is labeled a pseudogene. CDR3 length: 16 amino acids. The DNA for the CDR3 is TGTGCCAGTTTACTACTAGCGGGGGGGCTTGAAGATACGCAGTATTTT. It encodes CASLLLAGGLEDTQYF.

V gene TRBV5-4 combines with J gene TRBJ2-6, with unresolved D. The CDR3 runs to 13 residues. The germline CDR1 and CDR2 sequences are SGHNT and YYREEE (reference sequence). Trimming took 3 bases from V and 6 from J, leaving 7 bases between them. The CDR3 nucleotides are TGTGCCAGCAGCTCCGAGGCGGCCAACGTCCTGACTTTC. It translates to CASSSEAANVLTF. The full variable domain, in which reference TRBV5-4 and TRBJ2-6 provide the parts outside the CDR3, is ETGVTQSPTHLIKTRGQQVTLRCSSQSGHNTVSWYQQALGQGPQFIFQYYREEENGRGNFPPRFSGLQFPNYSSELNVNALELDDSALYLCASSSEAANVLTFGAGSRLTVL.

The V gene is TRBV7-9, the J gene TRBJ1-2; no firm D call. The germline gives CDR1 SEHNR, CDR2 FQNEAQ (reference sequence). There are 17 residues in the CDR3. V lost 4 bases and J 7 bases, leaving 25 bases between the germline ends. The CDR3 protein is CASSSGVGSKGSIGYTF. The DNA of the CDR3 is TGTGCCAGCAGCTCCGGGGTCGGGTCTAAGGGAAGTATTGGCTACACCTTC.

Concerning this clone itself: One end of the junction does not line up with germline, which may come from a read error. The CDR3 spells CASRLTDGGIYEQYF. The CDR3 DNA reads TGTGCCAGCCGCTTGACTGACGGGGGGATCTACGAGCAGTACTTC. The chain combines TRBV11-2 with TRBJ2-7; 7 bases are shared with TRBD2. The CDR3 is made up of 15 amino acids. Germline V gives CDR1 SGHAT, CDR2 FQNNGV.

This clone came up once. The chain combines TRBV7-9 with TRBJ1-3; 9 positions agree with TRBD1. CDR1 is SEHNR and CDR2 is FQNEAQ in the germline V gene (reference sequence). V dropped 3 bases and J dropped 7; count of bases not matched to a gene: 7. There are 15 residues in the CDR3. In DNA, the CDR3 is TGTGCCAGCAGCTTTTACAGGGGGCTTGGGAACACCATATATTTT. Its protein product is CASSFYRGLGNTIYF.

This chain connects TRBV6-6 to TRBJ1-2; 12 bases map to TRBD1. After removal of 5 bases from V and 3 bases from J, the junction contained 10 bases not matched to a gene. The CDR3 has 17 residues. The germline gives CDR1 MNHNY, CDR2 SVGAGI (reference sequence). The CDR3 DNA sequence: TGTGCCAGCAGTCCCGGGACAGGGGGCCTCACCGACTATGGCTACACCTTC. Residues: CASSPGTGGLTDYGYTF.

The V and J genes are TRBV24-1 and TRBJ2-3; 14 positions match TRBD2. From germline, CDR1 is KGHDR and CDR2 SFDVKD. With V trimmed by 8 bases and J by 0 bases, 9 bases remained unmatched. The CDR3 runs 18 residues. The CDR3 region has the DNA TGTGCCACCATTATCCCGGGACTAGCGGGGGCAAGCACAGATACGCAGTATTTT. The encoded protein is CATIIPGLAGASTDTQYF.

The rearrangement joins TRBV10-3 to TRBJ2-2; maybe TRBD2 (6 bases). The germline V and J ends were trimmed by 0 bases and 3 bases, with 11 bases remaining between them. Per the germline V gene, CDR1 is ENHRY and CDR2 is SYGVKD. This CDR3 spans 16 amino acids. CDR3 nucleotides: TGTGCCATCAGTGAGTCGGGAGGAGGCCACACCGGGGAGCTGTTTTTT. As protein: CAISESGGGHTGELFF.

V is TRBV19 and J is TRBJ2-5; 8 bases fit TRBD2. V gave up 3 bases and J gave up 7 bases; unmatched junction bases: 16. The germline gives CDR1 LNHDA, CDR2 SQIVND (reference sequence). The CDR3 is made up of 17 amino acids. CDR3 nucleotide sequence: TGTGCCAGTAGTATTGGGGTAGCGGGGACTAACTTGGGGACCCAGTACTTC. It translates to CASSIGVAGTNLGTQYF. Full variable domain (outside the CDR3, taken from reference TRBV19 and TRBJ2-5): DGGITQSPKYLFRKEGQNVTLSCEQNLNHDAMYWYRQDPGQGLRLIYYSQIVNDFQKGDIAEGYSVSREKKESFPLTVTSAQKNPTAFYLCASSIGVAGTNLGTQYFGPGTRLLVL.

The rearrangement links TRBV28 to TRBJ2-4; 11 bases are shared with TRBD1. CDR1 and CDR2 from the germline V gene are MDHEN and SYDVKM. The J segment lost 8 bases and the V segment lost 7 bases, leaving 7 bases of the junction unmatched. This CDR3 has 14 residues. The CDR3 coding sequence is TGTGCCAGCAACTCCGGACAGGGGGCCTACATTCAGTACTTC. Translated, it gives CASNSGQGAYIQYF.

V gene TRBV5-4 combines with J gene TRBJ2-7, with TRBD2 matching 14 bases. CDR3 size: 17 residues. CDR1 and CDR2 (germline): SGHNT, YYREEE (reference sequence). Trimming removed 4 bases from V and 2 bases from J; junction bases left unmatched: 8. CDR3 sequence (DNA): TGTGCCAGCAGCCCTTACCCGGGACTAGCGGGAGCCTACGAGCAGTACTTC. Its protein product is CASSPYPGLAGAYEQYF.

The V and J genes are TRBV7-2 and TRBJ1-1, with 8 bases aligning to TRBD1. Germline CDR1 and CDR2: SGHTA and FQGNSA. The CDR3 sequence is 14 residues long. Trimming cost V 4 bases and J 7 bases; bases outside gene matches: 8. The CDR3 coding sequence is TGTGCCAGCAGCTCGCGGACAGGGACGGGTGAAGCTTTCTTT. Amino acids: CASSSRTGTGEAFF.

The chain is built from TRBV30 and TRBJ1-5; possible D gene TRBD1, 6 bases. Trimming removed 3 bases at V and 7 bases at J, with 13 bases between. Germline loops: CDR1 GTSNPN, CDR2 SVGIG (reference sequence). CDR3 length equals 13 residues. CDR3 protein: CAWRGGEGQPQHF. The CDR3 DNA sequence: TGTGCCTGGAGAGGGGGAGAGGGGCAGCCCCAGCATTTT.

This chain joins TRBV4-2 and TRBJ2-7; TRBD1 is a possible D gene (6 bases). Germline V CDR1 and CDR2: LGHNA, YNFKEQ. CDR3 size: 15 residues. Trimming left V 1 base short and J 4 bases short, with 14 bases between. This CDR3 reads CASSQATGTPYEQYF. The CDR3 bases are TGTGCCAGCAGCCAAGCTACCGGGACACCTTACGAGCAGTACTTC.

This chain links TRBV10-1 with TRBJ1-5; D might be TRBD1 (5 bases). From germline, CDR1 is WNHNN and CDR2 SYGVQD (reference sequence). The ends were cut back, 7 bases at V and 6 bases at J, with 22 bases in the middle. CDR3 size: 16 residues. The CDR3 sequence is CASTPARQGVGQPQHF. DNA for the CDR3: TGCGCCAGCACCCCAGCCAGGCAGGGTGTAGGTCAGCCCCAGCATTTT.

In its sample, this clone was seen once. The chain carries TRBV29-1 and TRBJ1-1; 10 bases line up with TRBD1. Germline CDR1 SQVTM, CDR2 ANQGSEA. J was trimmed by 4 bases and V by 7 bases; bases with no gene match: 12. The CDR3 runs 15 residues. CDR3 nucleotide sequence: TGCAGCGCCAAGGATAGACAGGGGGCGAGCACTGAAGCTTTCTTT. Translating gives CSAKDRQGASTEAFF.

Ten or more counts support this clone. J is TRBJ2-1 and V is TRBV6-4; possibly TRBD1 for D (6 bases). Trimming pared 6 bases from V and 8 bases from J, leaving 20 bases between. Germline V gives CDR1 MRHNA, CDR2 SNTAGT. The CDR3 is made up of 15 amino acids. DNA for the CDR3: TGTGCCAGCAGCCTACAGGGCCGTAGAGTCCATGAGCAGTTCTTC. It encodes CASSLQGRRVHEQFF.

The V gene is TRBV3-1 (or the pseudogene TRBV3-2), the J gene TRBJ1-1; D unclear. Trimming removed 2 bases at V and 2 bases at J, with 15 bases between. From germline, CDR1 is LGHDT and CDR2 YNNKEL (reference sequence). The CDR3 spans 16 residues. CDR3: CASSQFGGRRNTEAFF. CDR3 DNA: TGTGCCAGCAGCCAATTTGGCGGCAGAAGAAACACTGAAGCTTTCTTT.

The chain is built from TRBV29-1 and TRBJ1-5; 9 bases map to TRBD1. CDR1 SQVTM and CDR2 ANQGSEA come from the germline V gene. The CDR3 has 14 amino acids. V shed 8 bases and J 3 bases; nucleotides not matched to a gene: 8. CDR3 DNA: TGCAGCAACGACAGGGGGGTACACAATCAGCCCCAGCATTTT. The encoded protein is CSNDRGVHNQPQHF.

This clone was observed once. The chain combines TRBV29-1 with TRBJ2-3; D not resolved. Trimming removed 4 bases at V and 2 bases at J, with 10 bases between. The CDR3 length is 13 residues. Germline CDR1 reads SQVTM; CDR2 reads ANQGSEA. DNA of the CDR3: TGCAGCGTTGCTGGCTTAATCACAGATACGCAGTATTTT. Protein sequence: CSVAGLITDTQYF.

This chain links TRBV9 with TRBJ2-1; tentatively, D is TRBD2 (6 bases). The CDR3 contains 14 residues. Trimming removed 0 bases from V and 8 bases from J, with 12 bases in between. CDR1 is SGDLS and CDR2 is YYNGEE in the germline V gene. In nucleotides, the CDR3 is TGTGCCAGCAGCGTAGGATTGAAGCGGGATGAGCAGTTCTTC. This translates into CASSVGLKRDEQFF.

The genes are TRBV2 and TRBJ2-1, with 10 bases lining up with TRBD2. Trimming removed 7 bases from V and 0 bases from J; junction bases left unmatched: 15. Germline loops: CDR1 SNHLY, CDR2 FYNNEI. The CDR3 sequence is 19 residues long. This CDR3 reads CASIGKREGQKSSYNEQFF. CDR3 sequence (DNA): TGTGCCAGCATTGGTAAGCGGGAGGGGCAAAAGAGCTCCTACAATGAGCAGTTCTTC.

The rearrangement uses TRBV4-1 and TRBJ1-2, with 10 positions matching TRBD1. CDR3 size: 14 residues. CDR1 is MGHRA and CDR2 is YSYEKL in the germline V gene. Losses at the gene ends were 4 bases for V and 2 bases for J; bases not matched to a gene: 1. This chain's CDR3 is CASSRDRGNYGYTF. As DNA, the CDR3 is TGCGCCAGCAGCCGGGACAGGGGAAACTATGGCTACACCTTC.

This rearrangement joins TRBV5-1 to TRBJ1-6; D is possibly TRBD1 (5 bases). This CDR3 region has 15 residues. V gave up 4 bases and J gave up 3 bases, with 11 bases separating them. Germline values: CDR1 SGHRS, CDR2 YFSETQ. The CDR3 loop reads CASSATENYNSPLHF. DNA of the CDR3: TGCGCCAGCAGCGCGACAGAGAACTATAATTCACCCCTCCACTTT.

This chain connects TRBV18 to TRBJ1-1, with 7 bases aligning to TRBD1. V gave up 5 bases and J gave up 0 bases; unmatched junction bases: 3. Germline CDR1 reads KGHSH; CDR2 reads LQKENI. The CDR3 length is 14 residues. This CDR3 reads CASSAGGLNTEAFF. The CDR3 DNA reads as TGTGCCAGCTCAGCAGGGGGACTGAACACTGAAGCTTTCTTT.